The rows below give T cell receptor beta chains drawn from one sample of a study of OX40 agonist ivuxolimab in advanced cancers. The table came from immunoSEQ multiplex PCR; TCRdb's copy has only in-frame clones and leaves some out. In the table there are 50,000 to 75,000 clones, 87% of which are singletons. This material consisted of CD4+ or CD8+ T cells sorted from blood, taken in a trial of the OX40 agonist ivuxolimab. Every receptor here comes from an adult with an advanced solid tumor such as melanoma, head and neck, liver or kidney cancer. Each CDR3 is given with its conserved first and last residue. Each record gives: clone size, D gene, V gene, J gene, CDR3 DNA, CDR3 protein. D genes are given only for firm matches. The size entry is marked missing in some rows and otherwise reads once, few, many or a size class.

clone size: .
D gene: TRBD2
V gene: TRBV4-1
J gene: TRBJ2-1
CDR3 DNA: TGCGCCAGCAGCCAAGATATGGCTAGCGGGAGGGAATATGAGCAGTTCTTC
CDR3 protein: CASSQDMASGREYEQFF

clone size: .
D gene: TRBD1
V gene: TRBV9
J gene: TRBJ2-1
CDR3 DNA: TGTGCCAGCAGCGTATCCCGGGACAGATACAATGAGCAGTTCTTC
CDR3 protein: CASSVSRDRYNEQFF

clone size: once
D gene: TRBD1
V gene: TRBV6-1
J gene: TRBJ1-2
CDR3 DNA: TGTGCCAGCAGTGAACAGGGGGCCTGGGGCTACACCTTC
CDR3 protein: CASSEQGAWGYTF

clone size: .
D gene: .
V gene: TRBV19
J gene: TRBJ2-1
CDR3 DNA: TGTGCCAGTACTAGGGACTTTAGCTCCTACAATGAGCAGTTCTTC
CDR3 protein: CASTRDFSSYNEQFF

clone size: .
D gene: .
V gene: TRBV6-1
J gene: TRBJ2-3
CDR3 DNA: TGTGCCAGCAGTGAAAACAGCATCCGCACAGATACGCAGTATTTT
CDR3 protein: CASSENSIRTDTQYF

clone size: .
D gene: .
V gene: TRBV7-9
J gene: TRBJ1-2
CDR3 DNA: TGTGCCAGCAGCCCGTCGGGGTATGGCTACACCTTC
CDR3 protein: CASSPSGYGYTF

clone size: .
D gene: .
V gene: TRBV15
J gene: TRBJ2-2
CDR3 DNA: TGTGCCACCAGCAGAGATCTGGGCGACACCGGGGAGCTGTTTTTT
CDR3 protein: CATSRDLGDTGELFF

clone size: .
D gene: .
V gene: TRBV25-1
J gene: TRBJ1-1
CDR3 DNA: TGTGCCAGCAGTGTTTCTGGGACCATGAACACTGAAGCTTTCTTT
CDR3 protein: CASSVSGTMNTEAFF

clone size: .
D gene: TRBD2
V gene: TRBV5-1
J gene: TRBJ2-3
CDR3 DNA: TGCGCCAGCAGCTACAGCGGGACCCTCACAGATACGCAGTATTTT
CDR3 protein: CASSYSGTLTDTQYF

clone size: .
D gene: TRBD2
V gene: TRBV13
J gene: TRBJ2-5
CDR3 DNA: TGTGCCAGCAGCTTAGCTAGCGGACAAGAGACCCAGTACTTC
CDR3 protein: CASSLASGQETQYF

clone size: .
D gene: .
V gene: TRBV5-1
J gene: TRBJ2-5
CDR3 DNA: TGCGCCAGCAGCTTGGCCAATCTAGCGAGCGCCGGGTCCCAGTACTTC
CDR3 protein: CASSLANLASAGSQYF

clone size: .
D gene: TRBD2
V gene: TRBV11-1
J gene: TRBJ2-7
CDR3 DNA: TGTGCCAGCAGCTTAGTGGGTAGCGGGTACTACGAGCAGTACTTC
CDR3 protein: CASSLVGSGYYEQYF

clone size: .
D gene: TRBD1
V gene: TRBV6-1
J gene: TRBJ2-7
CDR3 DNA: TGTGCCAGCAGTGGGGGACAGACCTTCTCCTACGAGCAGTACTTC
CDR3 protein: CASSGGQTFSYEQYF

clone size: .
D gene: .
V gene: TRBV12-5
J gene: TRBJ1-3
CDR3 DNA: TGTGCTAGTGGTTTGGGAGAGGGGGTGGACACCATATATTTT
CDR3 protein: CASGLGEGVDTIYF

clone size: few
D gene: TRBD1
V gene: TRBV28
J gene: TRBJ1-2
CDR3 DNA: TGTGCCAGCAGTACGACAGGGTTGGATGGCTACACCTTC
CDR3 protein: CASSTTGLDGYTF

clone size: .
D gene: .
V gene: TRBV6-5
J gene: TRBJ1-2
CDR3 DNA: TGTGCCAGCAGTTACTCCCAAAGCGGATTTGGCTACACCTTC
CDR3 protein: CASSYSQSGFGYTF

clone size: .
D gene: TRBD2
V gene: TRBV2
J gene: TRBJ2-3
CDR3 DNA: TGTGCCAGCGAGGGGAGGGCCGTCACAGATACGCAGTATTTT
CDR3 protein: CASEGRAVTDTQYF

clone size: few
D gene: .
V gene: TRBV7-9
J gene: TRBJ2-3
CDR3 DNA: TGTGCCAGCAGCTTTAATTCAGATACGCAGTATTTT
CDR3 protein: CASSFNSDTQYF

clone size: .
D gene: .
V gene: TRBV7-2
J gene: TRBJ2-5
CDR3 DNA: TGTGCCAGCAGCTTAGAGGGCGGCATCTTCAGCCGAGAGACCCAGTACTTC
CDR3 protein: CASSLEGGIFSRETQYF

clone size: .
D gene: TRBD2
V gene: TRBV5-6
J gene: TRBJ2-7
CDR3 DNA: TGTGCCAGCAGCTTGGATGCGGGAGGGTCCTACGAGCAGTACTTC
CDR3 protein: CASSLDAGGSYEQYF

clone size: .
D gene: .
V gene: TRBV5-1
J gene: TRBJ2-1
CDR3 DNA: TGCGCCAGCAGCTTCCTCTCCGGACTGTACAATGAGCAGTTCTTC
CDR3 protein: CASSFLSGLYNEQFF

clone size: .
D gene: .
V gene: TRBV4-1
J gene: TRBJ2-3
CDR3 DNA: TGCGCCAGCGGATCCAGGATTAGCACAGATACGCAGTATTTT
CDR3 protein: CASGSRISTDTQYF

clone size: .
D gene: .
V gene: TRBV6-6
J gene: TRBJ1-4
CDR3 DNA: TGTGCCAGCAGTTTCGGGACGTCGGGGGAAAAACTGTTTTTT
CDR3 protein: CASSFGTSGEKLFF

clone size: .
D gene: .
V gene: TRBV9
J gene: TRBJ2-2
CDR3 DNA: TGTGCCAGCAGCCCACATGTTGGGAGTACCGGGGAGCTGTTTTTT
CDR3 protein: CASSPHVGSTGELFF

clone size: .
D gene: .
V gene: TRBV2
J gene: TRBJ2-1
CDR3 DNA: TGTGCCAGCAGTGAACCGGGAAGGGAGCAGTTCTTC
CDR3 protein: CASSEPGREQFF

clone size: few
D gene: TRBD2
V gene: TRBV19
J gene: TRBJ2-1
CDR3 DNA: TGTGCCAGTAGATATCCGGGACTAGCGGGGAAGGGGGAGCAGTTCTTC
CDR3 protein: CASRYPGLAGKGEQFF

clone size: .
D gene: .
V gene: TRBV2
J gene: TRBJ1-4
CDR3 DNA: TGTGCCAGCAGCCGCCGGAGCAGTCCCTTAGAAAAACTGTTTTTT
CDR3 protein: CASSRRSSPLEKLFF

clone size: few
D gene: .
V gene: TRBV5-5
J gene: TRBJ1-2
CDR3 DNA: TGTGCCAGCAGCTTGGGAAGGGTCAGGGATGGCTACACCTTC
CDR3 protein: CASSLGRVRDGYTF

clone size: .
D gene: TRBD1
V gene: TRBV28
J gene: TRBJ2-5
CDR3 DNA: TGTGCCAGCAGTAGCGAGAGACAGGGGATCCAAGAGACCCAGTACTTC
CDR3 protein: CASSSERQGIQETQYF

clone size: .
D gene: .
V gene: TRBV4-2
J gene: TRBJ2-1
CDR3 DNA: TGTGCCAGCAGCCAATCAGTCAACTACAATGAGCAGTTCTTC
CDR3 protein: CASSQSVNYNEQFF

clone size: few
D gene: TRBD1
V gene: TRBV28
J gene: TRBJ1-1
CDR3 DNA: TGTGCCAGCAGTTTATCTCCGGGACAGGGGGCGGCTGAAGCTTTCTTT
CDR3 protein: CASSLSPGQGAAEAFF

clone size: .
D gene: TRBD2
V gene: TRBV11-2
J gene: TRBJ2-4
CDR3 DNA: TGTGCCAGCAGACCGCTAGCGGGATTAGCCAAAAACATTCAGTACTTC
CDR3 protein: CASRPLAGLAKNIQYF

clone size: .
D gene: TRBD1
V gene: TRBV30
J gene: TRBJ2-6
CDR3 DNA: TGTGCCTGGAGGGACAGGGGATTCGCCGGGGCCAACGTCCTGACTTTC
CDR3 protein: CAWRDRGFAGANVLTF

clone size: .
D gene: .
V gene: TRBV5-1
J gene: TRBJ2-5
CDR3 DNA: TGCGCCAGCAGCTTCGCACCCATAGGGGCTCAAGAGACCCAGTACTTC
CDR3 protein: CASSFAPIGAQETQYF

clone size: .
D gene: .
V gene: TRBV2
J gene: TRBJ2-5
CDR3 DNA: TGTGCCAGCAGTGTGGAACAGAAAGAGACCCAGTACTTC
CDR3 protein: CASSVEQKETQYF

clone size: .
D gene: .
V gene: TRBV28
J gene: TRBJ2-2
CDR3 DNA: TGTGCCAGCAGTCTAGGGGGAGCGGTTACCGGGGAGCTGTTTTTT
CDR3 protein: CASSLGGAVTGELFF

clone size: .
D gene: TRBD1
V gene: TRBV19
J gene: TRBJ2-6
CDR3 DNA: TGTGCCAGTAGTACTCGGGACAGGGCGTACTCTGGGGCCAACGTCCTGACTTTC
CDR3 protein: CASSTRDRAYSGANVLTF

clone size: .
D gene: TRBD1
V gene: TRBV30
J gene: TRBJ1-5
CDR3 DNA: TGTGCCTGGAGTTCAGACAGGGTGGGAAGTCAGCCCCAGCATTTT
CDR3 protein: CAWSSDRVGSQPQHF

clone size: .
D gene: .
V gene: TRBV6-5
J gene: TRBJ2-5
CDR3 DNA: TGTGCCAGCAGTATCCGGAGCCATCAAGAGACCCAGTACTTC
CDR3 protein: CASSIRSHQETQYF

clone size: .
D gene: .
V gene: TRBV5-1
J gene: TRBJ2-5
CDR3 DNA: TGCGCCAGCAGCCCCACCGGGACACCTCAAGAGACCCAGTACTTC
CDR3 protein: CASSPTGTPQETQYF

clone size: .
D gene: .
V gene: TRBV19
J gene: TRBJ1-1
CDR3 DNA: TGTGCCAGTAGGACAGGAGAGAACACTGAAGCTTTCTTT
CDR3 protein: CASRTGENTEAFF

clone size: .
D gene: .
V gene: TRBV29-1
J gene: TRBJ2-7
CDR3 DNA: TGCAGCGTGACCGATAGCTCCTACGAGCAGTACTTC
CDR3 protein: CSVTDSSYEQYF

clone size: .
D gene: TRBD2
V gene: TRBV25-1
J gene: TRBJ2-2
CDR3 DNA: TGTGCCAGCAGTTCCGTCCTAGCGGGGGAGAACACCGGGGAGCTGTTTTTT
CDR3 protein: CASSSVLAGENTGELFF

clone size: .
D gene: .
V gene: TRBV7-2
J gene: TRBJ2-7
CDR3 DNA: TGTGCCAGCAGCTTAGAAGGGACGGCTACCCCCAACGAGCAGTACTTC
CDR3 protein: CASSLEGTATPNEQYF

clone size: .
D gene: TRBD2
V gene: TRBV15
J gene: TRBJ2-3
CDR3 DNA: TGTGCCACCAGCAGAGATCCCGGGAGGGCCGTAGATACGCAGTATTTT
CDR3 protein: CATSRDPGRAVDTQYF

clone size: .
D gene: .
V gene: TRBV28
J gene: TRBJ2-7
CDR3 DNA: TGTGCCAGCGGGTCCTACGAGCAGTACTTC
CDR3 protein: CASGSYEQYF

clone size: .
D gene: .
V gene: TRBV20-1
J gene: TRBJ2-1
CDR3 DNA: TGCAGTGCGCCAGTTTTGAATGAGCAGTTCTTC
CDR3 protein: CSAPVLNEQFF

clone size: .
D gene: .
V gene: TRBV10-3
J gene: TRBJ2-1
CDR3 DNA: TGTGCCATCAGTGAGTCTCCGGCGGCTTATAATGAGCAGTTCTTC
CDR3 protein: CAISESPAAYNEQFF

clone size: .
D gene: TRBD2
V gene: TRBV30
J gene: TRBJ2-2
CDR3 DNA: TGTGCCTGGAGTCTTCCGGGTGTGGCGGGAGCTTTCCAATTGAACACCGGGGAGCTGTTTTTT
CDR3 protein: CAWSLPGVAGAFQLNTGELFF

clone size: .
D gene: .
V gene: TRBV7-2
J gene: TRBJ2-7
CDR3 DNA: TGTGCCAGCAGCTTAGTCGAAAGCGCTTCCGCGGCTCTCTACGAGCAGTACTTC
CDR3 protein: CASSLVESASAALYEQYF

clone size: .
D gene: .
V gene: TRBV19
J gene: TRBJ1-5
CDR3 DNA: TGTGCCAGTAGTCTGAATAGCAATCAGCCCCAGCATTTT
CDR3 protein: CASSLNSNQPQHF

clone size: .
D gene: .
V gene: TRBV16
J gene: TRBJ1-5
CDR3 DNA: TGTGCCAGCAGCCCCGCCGGCAATCAGCCCCAGCATTTT
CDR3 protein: CASSPAGNQPQHF

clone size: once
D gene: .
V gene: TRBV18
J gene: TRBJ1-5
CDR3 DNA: TGTGCCAGCTCAGCGGATCTGAATCAGCCCCAGCATTTT
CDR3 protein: CASSADLNQPQHF

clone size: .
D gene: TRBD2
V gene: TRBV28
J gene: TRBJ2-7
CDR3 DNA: TGTGCCAGCAGTTTACTAGCGGGAGCCTACGAGCAGTACTTC
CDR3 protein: CASSLLAGAYEQYF

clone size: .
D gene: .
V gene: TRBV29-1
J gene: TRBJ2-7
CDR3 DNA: TGCAGCGTTGTGGGGAACTCCTACGAGCAGTACTTC
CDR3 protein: CSVVGNSYEQYF